This record looks at one T cell receptor (beta chain) sequence and its context. In the study's own analysis: Researchers report that nucleated cell counts were estimated from reference gene primer amplification. Produced via immunoSEQ multiplex PCR; TCRdb's table is partial and in-frame only. V and J calls and clone size come straight from that table; D and trimming were deduced from the DNA. The data hold tens of thousands of clones, with less than 85% observed a single time. The sample originates from a study of blood T cell repertoires in COVID-19. Study as a whole: From T cells, B-cell-depleted T cells, or PBMCs came the material, which was cDNA or gDNA.

Trimming at V came to 0 bases and at J to 4 bases, leaving 8 bases not matched to a gene. Per the germline V gene, CDR1 is LGHNA and CDR2 is YNFKEQ. The CDR3 contains 16 residues. This sequence was found in a woman in her 70s with acute or convalescent COVID-19. V usage is TRBV4-2 and J usage is TRBJ2-5; TRBD1 agrees at 7 bases. The sample consisted of peripheral blood. This CDR3 reads CASSQDYRQGAETQYF. The DNA of the CDR3 is TGTGCCAGCAGCCAAGATTATAGACAGGGTGCAGAGACCCAGTACTTC.